One and the same sample provided the 31 T cell receptor beta chains below, sequenced in a study of T cells in Graves' hyperthyroidism and ophthalmopathy (dated 2019 in TCRdb). Libraries were prepared through multiplex PCR. TCRdb names Illumina HiSeq 2000 as the instrument used. The TCR beta CDR3 regions were amplified from the RNA transcripts. For the first round of RT-PCR on the TCR CDR3, the HTBI primer set was used together with the Qiagen OneStep RT-PCR kit. TCRdb reanalyzed the raw reads on its own, using fastp at Q25 for trimming and MiXCR for clone calling, and kept in-frame beta chains. Rows with one shared CDR3 protein collapse into an entry with the most common genes and DNA. This sample holds roughly 580,000 distinct CDR3 sequences; about 45% were observed only once. The ten largest clones take up nearly 8.5% of the sample. Sequencing was done on a sample of peripheral blood or thyroid tissue (not recorded which). These receptors all come from a woman between 18 and 30 years old with Graves' hyperthyroidism. Donor details come from another sample of the same person, matched by shared clones.

This clonotype was picked up many times. The chain employs TRBV7-9 and TRBJ1-5; D perhaps matches TRBD1 (6 bases). CDR1 is SEHNR, CDR2 FQNEAQ, per germline (reference sequence). CDR3 length equals 14 residues. Trimming shortened V by 2 bases and J by 7 bases, and 12 bases separated the two germline ends. CDR3 nucleotides: TGTGCCAGCAGCTTATCAGGGGTCGGGCAGCCCCAGCATTTT. It is translated as CASSLSGVGQPQHF.

The CDR3 reads CASSGGQEGQPQHF. CDR3 sequence (DNA): TGTGCCAGCAGTGGTGGACAGGAAGGTCAGCCCCAGCATTTT. The chain carries TRBV12-3 or TRBV12-4 and TRBJ1-5; 7 bases fit TRBD1. The CDR3 consists of 14 residues. After removal of 5 bases from V and 6 bases from J, the junction contained 7 bases not matched to a gene.

This clonotype was seen ten or more times. The CDR3 here is CASSLGRGDTEAFF. The CDR3 region has the DNA TGTGCCAGCAGCTTAGGACGAGGGGACACTGAAGCTTTCTTT. This rearrangement joins TRBV7-2 to TRBJ1-1; D is possibly TRBD1 (5 bases). The CDR3 has 14 amino acids. Germline values: CDR1 SGHTA, CDR2 FQGNSA. V lost 1 base and J 3 bases, leaving 9 bases between the germline ends.

The rearrangement links TRBV10-3 to TRBJ1-5, with D uncertain. The ends were cut back, 3 bases at V and 10 bases at J, with 1 base in the middle. The CDR3 contains 9 residues. Germline V gene data show CDR1 as ENHRY and CDR2 as SYGVKD. CDR3 residues: CAISDPQHF. The CDR3 nucleotides are TGTGCCATCAGTGACCCCCAGCATTTT.

V usage is TRBV7-2 and J usage is TRBJ1-2; D is possibly TRBD1 (6 bases). The CDR3 is made up of 14 amino acids. The V gene's germline CDR1 is SGHTA and CDR2 FQGNSA. Between the trimmed V and J ends, which lost 6 bases and 8 bases, there was a span of 19 bases. CDR3 coding DNA: TGTGCCAGCAGTCCCATGATGGGGGGGGGCGGCTACACCTTC. Translating gives CASSPMMGGGGYTF.

In its sample, this clonotype was seen many times. The J gene is TRBJ2-5, the V gene TRBV24-1; 11 positions match TRBD2. Per the germline V gene, CDR1 is KGHDR and CDR2 is SFDVKD. The CDR3 runs to 16 residues. The V and J ends lost 4 bases and 4 bases, in that order; junction bases with no gene match: 7. CDR3 nucleotides: TGTGCCACCAGTGAGGCCCCGGGACTAGCGGCAGAGACCCAGTACTTC. Protein product: CATSEAPGLAAETQYF.

The chain is built from TRBV2 and TRBJ2-6, with D hard to call. The V and J ends lost 10 bases and 4 bases respectively, with 8 bases between them. CDR1 is SNHLY, CDR2 FYNNEI, per germline. This CDR3 has 12 residues. CDR3 in amino acids: CANGEGANVLTF. The CDR3, as DNA: TGTGCCAATGGCGAGGGGGCCAACGTCCTGACTTTC.

The sample holds many counts of this clonotype. The chain couples TRBV7-9 to TRBJ1-4, with 8 bases matching TRBD1. Germline assignment: CDR1 SEHNR and CDR2 FQNEAQ (reference sequence). The V gene end was trimmed by 5 bases and the J gene end by 12 bases; junction bases not matched to a gene: 8. The CDR3 covers 13 residues. The CDR3 region has the DNA TGTGCCAGCAGCCCTTCATCGACAGGGGAACTGTTTTTT. This codes for CASSPSSTGELFF.

The rearrangement links TRBV2 to TRBJ1-1, with 8 bases that match TRBD1. The CDR3 is 16 residues long. CDR1 is SNHLY, CDR2 FYNNEI, per germline. Trimming removed 6 bases from V and 0 bases from J; junction bases left unmatched: 9. CDR3: CASSPGQGAMNTEAFF. The CDR3 DNA reads as TGTGCCAGCAGCCCGGGGCAGGGGGCAATGAACACTGAAGCTTTCTTT.

Details on this clonotype: This may come from a read error, since a much larger clone is one base off. V usage is TRBV7-9 and J usage is TRBJ2-7, with 8 bases aligning to TRBD1. CDR1 is SEHNR, CDR2 FQNEAQ, per germline (reference sequence). The CDR3 totals 14 residues. CDR3 region: CANSLEGTGGEQYF. As DNA, the CDR3 is TGTGCCAACAGCTTGGAGGGTACAGGGGGCGAGCAGTACTTC.

This clonotype has at least ten counts. The gene calls are TRBV24-1 and TRBJ2-5, with D unclear. This CDR3 contains 15 residues. V lost 3 bases, J lost 3 bases, and 13 bases lay in between. Germline values: CDR1 KGHDR, CDR2 SFDVKD. CDR3 sequence reads: CATSDGRSAEETQYF. CDR3 bases: TGTGCCACCAGTGATGGAAGGAGCGCCGAAGAGACCCAGTACTTC.

The chain couples TRBV27 to TRBJ1-1, with 10 bases fitting TRBD1. Germline trimming cut 5 bases from V and 4 bases from J; bases unmatched to any gene: 16. There are 18 residues in the CDR3. Germline CDR1 MNHEY, CDR2 SMNVEV (reference sequence). This chain's CDR3 is CASSPNWDRGGHITEAFF. As DNA, the CDR3 is TGTGCCAGCAGTCCCAATTGGGACAGGGGAGGCCATATCACTGAAGCTTTCTTT.

The chain carries TRBV6-5 and TRBJ1-1; weak D call: TRBD1 (6 bases). The CDR3 totals 13 residues. Germline CDR1 and CDR2: MNHEY and SVGAGI. V lost 4 bases to trimming and J lost 4 bases, with 10 bases between them. CDR3 in amino acids: CASSFDRSTEAFF. CDR3 DNA: TGTGCCAGCAGTTTCGACAGGTCCACTGAAGCTTTCTTT.

This rearrangement joins TRBV2 to TRBJ1-2; possibly TRBD1 for D (5 bases). The CDR3 loop spans 13 amino acids. Trimming removed 2 bases from V and 6 bases from J, with 10 bases in between. Germline CDR1 SNHLY, CDR2 FYNNEI. The CDR3 reads CASSERSGHGYTF. CDR3 DNA sequence: TGTGCCAGCAGTGAAAGGTCAGGGCATGGCTACACCTTC.

This clonotype was recorded at least ten times. The CDR3 sequence is CATTRTKGEQYF. CDR3 nucleotide sequence: TGTGCCACCACCAGGACAAAGGGCGAGCAGTACTTC. V is TRBV10-3 and J is TRBJ2-7; tentative D call: TRBD1 (5 bases). The CDR3 contains 12 residues. V lost 10 bases and J lost 6, with 16 bases in between. In germline, CDR1 is ENHRY, CDR2 SYGVKD.

The J gene is TRBJ1-1, the V gene TRBV7-8; D unresolved. This CDR3 contains 16 residues. Germline CDR1 reads SGHVS; CDR2 reads FQNEAQ. V lost 5 bases to trimming and J lost 0 bases, with 16 bases between them. Written as DNA, the CDR3 is TGTGCCAGCAGCCTAGGTCCAGTCGTAATGAACACTGAAGCTTTCTTT. Its translation: CASSLGPVVMNTEAFF.

This clonotype was counted at least ten times. The CDR3 sequence: CASTDRGEKLFF. Here the CDR3 DNA reads TGTGCCAGCACGGATAGGGGTGAAAAACTGTTTTTT. V usage is TRBV2 and J usage is TRBJ1-4; D is possibly TRBD1 (5 bases). Trimming shortened V by 7 bases and J by 7 bases, and 10 bases separated the two germline ends. This CDR3 spans 12 amino acids. Germline CDR1 and CDR2: SNHLY and FYNNEI.

This clonotype has at least ten counts. The gene calls are TRBV6-6 and TRBJ2-7; unclear D gene. Trimming removed 7 bases from V and 6 bases from J, with 7 bases in between. CDR3 size: 10 residues. Germline values: CDR1 MNHNY, CDR2 SVGAGI (reference sequence). Here the CDR3 reads CASNSGEQYF. The CDR3 DNA is TGTGCCAGCAATTCCGGCGAGCAGTACTTC.

In its sample, this clonotype was seen many times. The CDR3 sequence is CAIRAQTAVHYGYTF. CDR3 DNA: TGTGCCATCAGGGCCCAGACAGCCGTCCACTATGGCTACACCTTC. The V and J genes are TRBV10-3 and TRBJ1-2; D may be TRBD1 (5 bases). Looked up from germline, CDR1 is ENHRY and CDR2 is SYGVKD. The length of the CDR3 is 15 residues. The V end was cut by 6 bases, the J end by 3 bases, with 17 bases between.

V and J are TRBV29-1 and TRBJ1-5, with TRBD1 matching 8 bases. After removal of 5 bases from V and 3 bases from J, the junction contained 6 bases not matched to a gene. CDR1 and CDR2 (germline): SQVTM, ANQGSEA. The CDR3 runs 14 residues. DNA of the CDR3: TGCAGCGTTTCACAACAGGGGGACAATCAGCCCCAGCATTTT. This codes for CSVSQQGDNQPQHF. Complete variable domain (other parts from reference TRBV29-1 and TRBJ1-5): SAVISQKPSRDICQRGTSLTIQCQVDSQVTMMFWYRQQPGQSLTLIATANQGSEATYESGFVIDKFPISRPNLTFSTLTVSNMSPEDSSIYLCSVSQQGDNQPQHFGDGTRLSIL.

CDR3 protein: CASSVGRGAYEQYF. For the CDR3, the DNA is TGTGCCAGCAGCGTTGGGAGGGGGGCCTACGAGCAGTACTTC. The chain uses TRBV5-4 and TRBJ2-7; D perhaps matches TRBD2 (7 bases). Trimming took 4 bases from V and 2 from J, leaving 13 bases between them. The CDR3 spans 14 residues. Germline V lookup: CDR1 SGHNT, CDR2 YYREEE (reference sequence). Full variable domain (rest looked up from reference TRBV5-4 and TRBJ2-7): ETGVTQSPTHLIKTRGQQVTLRCSSQSGHNTVSWYQQALGQGPQFIFQYYREEENGRGNFPPRFSGLQFPNYSSELNVNALELDDSALYLCASSVGRGAYEQYFGPGTRLTVT.

As DNA, the CDR3 is TGTGCCATCAGCCGGACTAGCGGGAACTCTGGGGCCAACGTCCTGACTTTC. It yields the protein CAISRTSGNSGANVLTF. The J gene is TRBJ2-6, the V gene TRBV10-3; 12 bases are shared with TRBD2. CDR3 length equals 17 residues. Unmatched junction bases numbered 3, after V lost 6 bases and J lost 0 bases. Germline V gene data show CDR1 as ENHRY and CDR2 as SYGVKD.

This clonotype was seen many times. The chain links TRBV7-9 to TRBJ2-5, with 8 bases that match TRBD1. CDR1 and CDR2 (germline): SEHNR, FQNEAQ (reference sequence). J gave up 4 bases and V 1 base, and 5 bases lay outside the gene matches. The CDR3 totals 15 residues. CDR3 nucleotide sequence: TGTGCCAGCAGCTTAGGGGGGACAGGAGCAGAGACCCAGTACTTC. The encoded protein is CASSLGGTGAETQYF.

CDR3: CSARDRERFYEQYF. The CDR3 region has the DNA TGCAGTGCTAGAGACAGGGAAAGGTTCTACGAGCAGTACTTC. The chain is built from TRBV20-1 and TRBJ2-7; D perhaps matches TRBD1 (5 bases). Germline CDR1 and CDR2: DFQATT and SNEGSKA (reference sequence). The V end was cut by 0 bases, the J end by 3 bases, with 12 bases between. The CDR3 is made up of 14 amino acids.

The chain combines TRBV5-4 with TRBJ2-7, with a weak D call TRBD2 (5 bases). The V end lost 0 bases, the J end lost 6 bases, and 13 bases lay between the germline ends. The germline V gene has CDR1 SGHNT and CDR2 YYREEE (reference sequence). The CDR3 totals 14 residues. As DNA, the CDR3 is TGTGCCAGCAGCTTGGGGGCTAGCCAGGTCGAGCAGTACTTC. Amino acid sequence: CASSLGASQVEQYF.

V is TRBV25-1 and J is TRBJ2-6, with TRBD1 matching over 8 bases. With 1 base clipped from V and 2 bases from J, the junction kept 10 bases outside the gene matches. The CDR3 is 19 amino acids. Germline V gene data show CDR1 as MGHDK and CDR2 as SYGVNS. As DNA, the CDR3 is TGTGCCAGCAGTGAATCGATCGGCAGGGGGCTTACTGGGGCCAACGTCCTGACTTTC. The encoded protein is CASSESIGRGLTGANVLTF.

This clonotype was observed a handful of times. This may be a read error: a much more frequent sequence differs by one nucleotide. The chain employs TRBV5-1 and TRBJ1-1, with unresolved D. The length of the CDR3 is 13 residues. Germline values: CDR1 SGHRS, CDR2 YFSETQ. V lost 0 bases, J lost 4 bases, and 7 bases lay in between. The CDR3 here is CASSLGIGTEAFF. CDR3 nucleotide sequence: TGCGCCAGCAGCTTGGGGATTGGCACTGAAGCTTTCTTT.

This clonotype was recorded a few times. This chain links TRBV2 with TRBJ2-5; D may be TRBD2 (6 bases). The CDR3 spans 16 residues. Per germline, CDR1 SNHLY and CDR2 FYNNEI. V was shortened by 6 bases and J by 5 bases, with 22 bases between the two germline ends. CDR3 DNA sequence: TGTGCCAGCAGCGGCCGCGGGGCACTCAAGGGGGAGACCCAGTACTTC. It codes for CASSGRGALKGETQYF.

This clonotype showed up just a few times. With a much larger clone just one base away, this may be a read error. The gene calls are TRBV5-1 and TRBJ1-2; D possibly corresponds to TRBD1 (6 bases). Germline CDR1 is SGHRS and CDR2 is YFSETQ. The CDR3 extends over 13 amino acids. CDR3 nucleotides: TGCGCCAGCAGCTTGGCAGGGGCGGATGGCTGCACCTTC. Its protein product is CASSLAGADGCTF.

The V call is TRBV2, the J call TRBJ2-3; TRBD2 agrees at 8 bases. CDR1 is SNHLY and CDR2 is FYNNEI in the germline V gene. V lost 7 bases to trimming and J lost 5 bases; unmatched junction nucleotides: 11. The CDR3 contains 15 residues. In DNA, the CDR3 is TGTGCCAGCAAAGGGGAGCGGGAGACGGTAGATACGCAGTATTTT. It yields the protein CASKGERETVDTQYF.

Of note for this clonotype: At one end, the junction sequence differs from germline, possibly due to a read error. The rearrangement joins TRBV7-9 to TRBJ2-7, with 8 bases aligning to TRBD2. The germline V gene has CDR1 SEHNR and CDR2 FQNEAQ (reference sequence). This CDR3 has 15 residues. CDR3 DNA sequence: TGCGCCAGCAGCCAAGATTGGACTAGCAGGTACGAGCAGTACTTC. It is translated as CASSQDWTSRYEQYF.